The clone carrying this TCR beta chain has a handful of counts. Each CDR3 protein gets one entry after TCRdb re-called the 5' RACE reads with MiXCR. Of about 47,000 distinct CDR3 sequences in the sample, roughly 7% were seen once. V dropped 6 bases and J dropped 2 bases, with 17 bases sitting between them. The CDR3 has 15 amino acids. Per germline, CDR1 KGHSH and CDR2 LQKENI. These data are taken from a study of spatial heterogeneity in lung cancer. The time point here: blood at routine non-recurrence follow-up after resection. Whole RNA came from tumor, nontumor lung or frozen PBMC and was sequenced without being sorted.

The clonotype comes from a female donor with early-stage non-small cell lung cancer. The sequences come from PBMCs, collected at follow-up. The V call is TRBV18, the J call TRBJ2-7; TRBD1 is a possible D gene (6 bases). In DNA form, the CDR3 reads TGTGCCAGCTCCCCCCTAGCCGAGGGGGCCTACGAGCAGTACTTC. Amino acids: CASSPLAEGAYEQYF.